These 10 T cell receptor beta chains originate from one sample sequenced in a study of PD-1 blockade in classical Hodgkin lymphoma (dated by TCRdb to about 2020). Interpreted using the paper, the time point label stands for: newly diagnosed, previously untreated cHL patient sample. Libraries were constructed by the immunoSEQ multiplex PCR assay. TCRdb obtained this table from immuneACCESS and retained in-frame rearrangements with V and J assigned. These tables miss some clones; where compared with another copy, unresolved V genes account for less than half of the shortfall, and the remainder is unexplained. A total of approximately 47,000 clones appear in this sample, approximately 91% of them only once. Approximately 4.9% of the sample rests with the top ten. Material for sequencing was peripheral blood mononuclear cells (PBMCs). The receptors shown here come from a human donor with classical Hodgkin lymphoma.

This CDR3 is CASSYSNRGDTEAFF. The DNA for the CDR3 is TGTGCCAGCAGTTACTCGAACAGGGGGGACACTGAAGCTTTCTTT. This rearrangement joins TRBV6-5 to TRBJ1-1, with TRBD1 matching over 8 bases. The CDR3 runs to 15 residues. The V segment lost 0 bases and the J segment 3 bases; nucleotides outside the gene matches: 3. The V gene's germline CDR1 is MNHEY and CDR2 SVGAGI.

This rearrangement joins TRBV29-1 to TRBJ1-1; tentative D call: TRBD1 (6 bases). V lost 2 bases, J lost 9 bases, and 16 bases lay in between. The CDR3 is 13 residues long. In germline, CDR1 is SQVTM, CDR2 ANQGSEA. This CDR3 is CSVEIGGIGKAFF. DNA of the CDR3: TGCAGCGTTGAAATCGGGGGCATTGGGAAAGCTTTCTTT.

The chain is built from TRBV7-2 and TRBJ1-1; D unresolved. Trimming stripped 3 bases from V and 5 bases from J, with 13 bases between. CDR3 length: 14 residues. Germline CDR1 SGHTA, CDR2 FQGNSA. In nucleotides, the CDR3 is TGTGCCAGCAGCTTGGGCATTCCGGGGACTGAAGCTTTCTTT. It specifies CASSLGIPGTEAFF.

The CDR3 DNA is TGCGCCAGCAGCGCCTCAAACTATGAGCAGTTCTTC. Translated: CASSASNYEQFF. The rearrangement uses TRBV5-1 and TRBJ2-1; unclear D gene. V lost 4 bases, J lost 8 bases, and 10 bases lay in between. The CDR3 length is 12 residues. Germline V gives CDR1 SGHRS, CDR2 YFSETQ.

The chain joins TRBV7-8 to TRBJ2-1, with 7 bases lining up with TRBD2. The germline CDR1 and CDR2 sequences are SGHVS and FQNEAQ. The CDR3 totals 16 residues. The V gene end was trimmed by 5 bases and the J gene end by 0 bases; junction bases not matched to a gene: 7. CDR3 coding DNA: TGTGCCAGCAGCCCCTCCGGCGGGAGCTCCTACAATGAGCAGTTCTTC. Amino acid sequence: CASSPSGGSSYNEQFF.

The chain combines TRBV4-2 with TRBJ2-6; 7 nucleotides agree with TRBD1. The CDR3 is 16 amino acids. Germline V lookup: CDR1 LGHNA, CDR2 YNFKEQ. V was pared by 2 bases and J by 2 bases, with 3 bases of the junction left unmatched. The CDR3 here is CASSQSTGAGANVLTF. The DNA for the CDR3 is TGTGCCAGCAGCCAATCCACAGGGGCTGGGGCCAACGTCCTGACTTTC.

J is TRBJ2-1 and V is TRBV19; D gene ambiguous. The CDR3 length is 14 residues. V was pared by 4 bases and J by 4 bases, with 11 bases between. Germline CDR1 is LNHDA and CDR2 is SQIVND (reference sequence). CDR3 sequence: CASSTGSSYNEQFF. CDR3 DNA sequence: TGTGCCAGTAGTACTGGGTCCTCATACAATGAGCAGTTCTTC.

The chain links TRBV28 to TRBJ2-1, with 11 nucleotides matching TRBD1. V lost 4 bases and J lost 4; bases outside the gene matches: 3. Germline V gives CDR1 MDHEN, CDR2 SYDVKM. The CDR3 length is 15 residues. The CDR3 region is CASSSGTGGYNEQFF. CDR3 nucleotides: TGTGCCAGCAGTTCCGGGACAGGGGGTTACAATGAGCAGTTCTTC.

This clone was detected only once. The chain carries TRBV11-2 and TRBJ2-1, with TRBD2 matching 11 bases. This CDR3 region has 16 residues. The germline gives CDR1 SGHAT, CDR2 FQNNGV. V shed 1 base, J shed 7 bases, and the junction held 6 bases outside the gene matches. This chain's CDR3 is CASSLAISGRGNEQFF. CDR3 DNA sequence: TGTGCCAGCAGCTTAGCGATTAGCGGGAGGGGGAATGAGCAGTTCTTC. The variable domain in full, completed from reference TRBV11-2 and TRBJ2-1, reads EAGVAQSPRYKIIEKRQSVAFWCNPISGHATLYWYQQILGQGPKLLIQFQNNGVVDDSQLPKDRFSAERLKGVDSTLKIQPAKLEDSAVYLCASSLAISGRGNEQFFGPGTRLTVL.

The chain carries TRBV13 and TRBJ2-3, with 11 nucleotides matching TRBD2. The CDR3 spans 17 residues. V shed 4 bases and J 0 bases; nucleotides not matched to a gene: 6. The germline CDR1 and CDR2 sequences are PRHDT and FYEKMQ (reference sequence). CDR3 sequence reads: CASSSRLAGPSTDTQYF. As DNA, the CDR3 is TGTGCCAGCAGCTCGCGACTAGCGGGACCTAGCACAGATACGCAGTATTTT. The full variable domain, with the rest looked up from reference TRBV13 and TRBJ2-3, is AAGVIQSPRHLIKEKRETATLKCYPIPRHDTVYWYQQGPGQDPQFLISFYEKMQSDKGSIPDRFSAQQFSDYHSELNMSSLELGDSALYFCASSSRLAGPSTDTQYFGPGTRLTVL.